The 16 T cell receptor beta chains reported below all come from one sample, sequenced in a study of T-cell memory formation after mild COVID-19. TCRdb re-analysed the 5' RACE reads in MiXCR, keeping a single row per CDR3 protein. The sample holds 550,000 to 650,000 distinct CDR3 sequences, roughly 17% seen once. The sample was PBMCs or a T cell subset sorted from them (not recorded which). The receptors shown here come from an adult woman who had mild COVID-19 (a few samples of this study predate the infection). Cell type and time point are not known.

This rearrangement joins TRBV6-5 to TRBJ1-5; 7 positions match TRBD1. CDR3 length: 15 residues. CDR1 MNHEY and CDR2 SVGAGI come from the germline V gene. V lost 6 bases and J lost 0; bases outside the gene matches: 5. As DNA, the CDR3 is TGTGCCAGCAGAAAGGGGGACAGTAGCAATCAGCCCCAGCATTTT. It codes for CASRKGDSSNQPQHF.

This clonotype was seen a few times. The chain combines TRBV6-6 with TRBJ2-3; D gene uncertain. This CDR3 has 13 amino acids. The germline CDR1 and CDR2 sequences are MNHNY and SVGAGI (reference sequence). V lost 5 bases to trimming and J lost 1 base, with 7 bases between them. In DNA form, the CDR3 reads TGTGCCAGCAGTCCATATGGCACAGATACGCAGTATTTT. As protein: CASSPYGTDTQYF.

This clonotype appeared a few times. V usage is TRBV19 and J usage is TRBJ2-7, with TRBD2 matching over 11 bases. The CDR3 extends over 15 amino acids. J was trimmed by 4 bases and V by 2 bases; bases with no gene match: 4. The germline CDR1 and CDR2 sequences are LNHDA and SQIVND (reference sequence). The CDR3 reads CASSIRGLAAYEQYF. The DNA for the CDR3 is TGTGCCAGTAGTATACGGGGACTAGCGGCTTACGAGCAGTACTTC.

This clonotype was seen only a few times. The chain recombines TRBV7-9 with TRBJ1-1, with 11 bases identical to TRBD1. With V trimmed by 5 bases and J by 5 bases, 7 bases remained unmatched. Germline V CDR1 and CDR2: SEHNR, FQNEAQ (reference sequence). The CDR3 is made up of 15 amino acids. CDR3 nucleotides: TGTGCCAGCAGCGAGGCCGGGACAGGGGGGACTGAAGCTTTCTTT. Translating it yields CASSEAGTGGTEAFF. The full variable domain, in which reference TRBV7-9 and TRBJ1-1 provide the parts outside the CDR3, is DTGVSQNPRHKITKRGQNVTFRCDPISEHNRLYWYRQTLGQGPEFLTYFQNEAQLEKSRLLSDRFSAERPKGSFSTLEIQRTEQGDSAMYLCASSEAGTGGTEAFFGQGTRLTVV.

This chain joins TRBV12-3 or TRBV12-4 and TRBJ1-5; perhaps TRBD1 as D (5 bases). The CDR3 runs 14 residues. V lost 6 bases to trimming and J lost 4 bases, with 13 bases between them. The CDR3 coding sequence is TGTGCCAGCAGAGGTGGGGGGGAGAATCAGCCCCAGCATTTT. Translation gives CASRGGGENQPQHF.

The chain links TRBV13 to TRBJ2-5; TRBD2 might be the D (5 bases). V gave up 1 base and J gave up 7 bases, with 13 bases separating them. The CDR3 spans 14 residues. CDR1 and CDR2 (germline): PRHDT, FYEKMQ (reference sequence). CDR3 loop: CASSLVSGVGTQYF. In DNA form, the CDR3 reads TGTGCCAGCAGCTTAGTTTCCGGGGTTGGGACCCAGTACTTC.

The chain uses TRBV7-6 and TRBJ1-1, with D uncertain. The V end was cut by 0 bases, the J end by 1 base, with 6 bases between. The CDR3 has 14 amino acids. CDR1 SGHVS and CDR2 FNYEAQ come from the germline V gene. CDR3 region: CASSLAPENTEAFF. The CDR3 DNA follows: TGTGCCAGCAGCTTAGCGCCGGAGAACACTGAAGCTTTCTTT.

This chain uses TRBV2 with TRBJ1-1; D remains unclear. V lost 8 bases, J lost 5 bases, and 15 bases lay in between. The CDR3 extends over 13 amino acids. Germline V gene sequence: CDR1 SNHLY, CDR2 FYNNEI. DNA of the CDR3: TGTGCCAGCGAGGAGGGTCTATGGACTGAAGCTTTCTTT. This codes for CASEEGLWTEAFF.

This clonotype was counted a few times. The chain carries TRBV6-6 and TRBJ1-1, with a weak D call TRBD1 (6 bases). Trimming left V 7 bases short and J 3 bases short, with 18 bases between. CDR1 is MNHNY and CDR2 is SVGAGI in the germline V gene (reference sequence). The CDR3 totals 15 residues. This chain's CDR3 is CASILPRGGYTEAFF. The CDR3 bases are TGTGCCAGCATTCTCCCCCGAGGGGGGTACACTGAAGCTTTCTTT.

This clonotype turned up a few times. V usage is TRBV9 and J usage is TRBJ2-6; the match to TRBD2 covers 9 bases. CDR3 length: 18 residues. J lost 1 base, V lost 0 bases, and 5 bases had no gene match. Germline V gene sequence: CDR1 SGDLS, CDR2 YYNGEE. The CDR3 nucleotides are TGTGCCAGCAGCGTAGGCGGGGGGGCCAGGTCTGGGGCCAACGTCCTGACTTTC. Amino acid sequence: CASSVGGGARSGANVLTF.

In this sample, this clonotype turned up a few times. The chain carries TRBV3-1 and TRBJ2-7; D remains ambiguous. Germline CDR1 LGHDT, CDR2 YNNKEL (reference sequence). Deletions cut 8 bases from V and 3 bases from J, with 17 bases between. The CDR3 consists of 14 residues. The CDR3 DNA is TGTGCCAGCGGAGATTTGGCAGAAAACTACGAGCAGTACTTC. Translating gives CASGDLAENYEQYF.

This clonotype was seen more than once but under ten times. The genes are TRBV14 and TRBJ2-1; D may be TRBD1 (5 bases). This CDR3 comprises 14 residues. The V end was cut by 4 bases, the J end by 7 bases, with 14 bases between. From germline, CDR1 is SGHDN and CDR2 FVKESK. This CDR3 is CASSPQGRGNEQFF. CDR3 nucleotides: TGTGCCAGCAGCCCTCAGGGTAGAGGAAATGAGCAGTTCTTC.

V usage is TRBV6-5 and J usage is TRBJ2-5; D ambiguous. Trimming stripped 6 bases from V and 2 bases from J, with 10 bases between. This CDR3 region has 13 residues. Germline CDR1 MNHEY, CDR2 SVGAGI. CDR3 in amino acids: CASSRESQETQYF. In DNA, the CDR3 is TGTGCCAGCAGCCGCGAGTCGCAAGAGACCCAGTACTTC.

Ten or more counts support this clonotype. The CDR3 nucleotides read TGTGCCAGCAGCTTGGAAAGGAACTATGGCTACACCTTC. As protein: CASSLERNYGYTF. This chain links TRBV5-8 with TRBJ1-2; no definite D call. The CDR3 is 13 amino acids. Deletions cut 0 bases from V and 2 bases from J, with 5 bases between. The germline V gene has CDR1 SGHTS and CDR2 YDEGEE.

This clonotype was detected only a few times. The rearrangement joins TRBV30 to TRBJ2-5; possibly TRBD1 or TRBD2 for D (5 bases each). V lost 0 bases and J 7 bases, leaving 9 bases between the germline ends. The CDR3 extends over 12 amino acids. CDR1 is GTSNPN and CDR2 is SVGIG in the germline V gene (reference sequence). DNA of the CDR3: TGTGCCTGGAGTGTCGGGGCCGGGACCCAGTACTTC. Translated: CAWSVGAGTQYF.

This clonotype was observed at least ten times. This chain joins TRBV7-9 and TRBJ2-1, with D perhaps matching TRBD2 (5 bases). This CDR3 is built from 14 residues. The V gene lost 8 bases and the J gene lost 0 bases, with 11 bases spanning the gap. Per the germline V gene, CDR1 is SEHNR and CDR2 is FQNEAQ (reference sequence). The DNA for the CDR3 is TGTGCCAGCGTACGGACTCCCTCCTACAATGAGCAGTTCTTC. Amino acids: CASVRTPSYNEQFF.